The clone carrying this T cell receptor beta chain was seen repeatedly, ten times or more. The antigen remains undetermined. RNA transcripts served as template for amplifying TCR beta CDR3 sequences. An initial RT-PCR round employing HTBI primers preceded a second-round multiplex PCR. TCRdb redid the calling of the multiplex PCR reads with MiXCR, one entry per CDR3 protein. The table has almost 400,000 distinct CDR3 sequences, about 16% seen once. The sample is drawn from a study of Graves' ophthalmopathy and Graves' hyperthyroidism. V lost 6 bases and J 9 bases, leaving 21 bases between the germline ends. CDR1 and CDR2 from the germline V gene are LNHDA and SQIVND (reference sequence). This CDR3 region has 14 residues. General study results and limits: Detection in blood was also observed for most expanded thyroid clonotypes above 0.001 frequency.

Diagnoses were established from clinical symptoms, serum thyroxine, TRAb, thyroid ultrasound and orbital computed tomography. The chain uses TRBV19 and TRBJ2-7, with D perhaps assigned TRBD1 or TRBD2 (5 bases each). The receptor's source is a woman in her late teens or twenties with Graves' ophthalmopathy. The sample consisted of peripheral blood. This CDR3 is CASSPGRTPPVQYF. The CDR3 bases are TGTGCCAGTAGCCCGGGACGGACCCCGCCAGTGCAGTACTTC.